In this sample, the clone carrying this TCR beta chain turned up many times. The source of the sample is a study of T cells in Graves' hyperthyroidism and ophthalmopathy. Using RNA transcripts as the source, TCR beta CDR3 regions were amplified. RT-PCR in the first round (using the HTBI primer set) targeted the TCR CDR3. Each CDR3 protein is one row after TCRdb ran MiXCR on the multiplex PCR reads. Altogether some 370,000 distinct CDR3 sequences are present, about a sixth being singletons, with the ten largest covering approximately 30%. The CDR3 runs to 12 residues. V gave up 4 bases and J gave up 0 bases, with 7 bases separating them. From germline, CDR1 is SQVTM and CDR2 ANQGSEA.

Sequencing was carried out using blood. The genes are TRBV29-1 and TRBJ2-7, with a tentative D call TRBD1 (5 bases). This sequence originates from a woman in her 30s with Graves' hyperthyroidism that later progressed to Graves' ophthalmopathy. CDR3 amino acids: CSVVDNSYEQYF. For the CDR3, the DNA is TGCAGCGTTGTGGACAACTCCTACGAGCAGTACTTC.